This is a list of T cell receptor beta chains from one sample in a study of early T cells in non-severe SARS-CoV-2 infection. MiXCR, run by TCRdb on the 5' RACE reads, gives a single entry per CDR3 protein. This table has 15,000 to 25,000 distinct CDR3 sequences, more than 4% appearing once. Sequencing input: whole blood. These receptors all come from an adult who was a healthcare worker with PCR-confirmed SARS-CoV-2 infection or an uninfected control (not recorded which). Each CDR3 is given without its conserved first and last residue.

V: TRBV3-1; CDR3: ASSQPPATGRHEKLF
V: TRBV7-8; CDR3: ASSLRGLGGELF
V: TRBV11-3; CDR3: ASSRDSREAQY
V: TRBV6-5; CDR3: ASNRDRRNPNEQF
V: TRBV4-1; CDR3: ASSRAGGYEQY
V: TRBV4-3; CDR3: ASSRGLRQPPNYGYT
V: TRBV27; CDR3: ATGQGLNIQY
V: TRBV6-5; CDR3: ASSYSTPRLAGTDTQY
V: TRBV6-1; CDR3: ASSARDGKMGSRTQH
V: TRBV27; CDR3: ASSPKQGPTGELF
V: TRBV27; CDR3: ASGYRGTYEQY
V: TRBV7-8; CDR3: ASSPYGSSYNEQF
V: TRBV7-9; CDR3: ASSSAGHFGYT
V: TRBV18; CDR3: ASSPPQGGISEQY
V: TRBV28; CDR3: ASSPSSTYEQY
V: TRBV5-4; CDR3: ASSPGLDQETQY
V: TRBV6-2/TRBV6-3; CDR3: ASRPGTNYEQY
V: TRBV14; CDR3: ASSQGQGMGTDTQY
V: TRBV5-1; CDR3: ASSQGLAGGRANIQY
V: TRBV9; CDR3: ASSVEGLGSNEQF
V: TRBV5-1; CDR3: ASSLVTGATYGYT
V: TRBV7-9; CDR3: ASSLGYGRGHTDTQY
V: TRBV5-1; CDR3: ASSRQRRPTDTQY
V: TRBV7-2; CDR3: ASSPMGGGGAYEQY
V: TRBV6-2/TRBV6-3; CDR3: ASSYTTVLNTEAF
V: TRBV7-2; CDR3: ASGKLAELYEQY
V: TRBV2; CDR3: ASSDDRGLNTEAF
V: TRBV30; CDR3: AWSATLSTDTQY
V: TRBV5-1; CDR3: ASSLKPLERPTDTQY
V: TRBV6-1; CDR3: ASSERARREAF
V: TRBV5-1; CDR3: ASSLNKGQGGGTEAF
V: TRBV7-6; CDR3: ASSVLHGPDAEAF
V: TRBV12-3/TRBV12-4; CDR3: ASSSSGTGSYNEQF
V: TRBV6-1; CDR3: ATDRNNEQF
V: TRBV6-5; CDR3: ASTAGIITEAF
V: TRBV29-1; CDR3: SVEWGGLGNTEAF
V: TRBV6-5; CDR3: ASSWGQLYGYT
V: TRBV12-3/TRBV12-4; CDR3: ASTQGGQQY
V: TRBV5-6; CDR3: ASSKRSYGYT
V: TRBV7-8; CDR3: ASSLAETQY
V: TRBV4-1; CDR3: ASSQDPPSGLDTQY
V: TRBV7-2; CDR3: ASSTGTEQY
V: TRBV7-2; CDR3: ASSLEEKQF
V: TRBV11-2; CDR3: ASSLENTEAF
V: TRBV7-2; CDR3: ASSLKSSGEQY
V: TRBV20-1; CDR3: SAPTGEGTEAF
V: TRBV20-1; CDR3: SAPDRVSENTIY
V: TRBV12-3/TRBV12-4; CDR3: ASRDRRGGNTGELF
V: TRBV10-3; CDR3: ALSHHDTDTQY
V: TRBV20-1; CDR3: SATGTGYGYT
V: TRBV7-2; CDR3: ASSPTVPSVNLH
V: TRBV7-9; CDR3: ASSPAAYEQY
V: TRBV20-1; CDR3: SARGDRGTEAF
V: TRBV11-2; CDR3: ASSLGLRVDSPLH
V: TRBV7-2; CDR3: ASSPAGGNTDTQY
V: TRBV7-8; CDR3: ASSQFSFTGFGELF
V: TRBV20-1; CDR3: SASPEAF
V: TRBV4-3; CDR3: ASSLMWGENNSPLH
V: TRBV29-1; CDR3: SAPKTASLGYT
V: TRBV29-1; CDR3: SAGKTVNTEAF